This passage covers 20 T cell receptor beta chains from one sample sequenced in a study of shared T cell receptors in the human thymus. TCRdb keeps only in-frame clones here, not all; method: immunoSEQ multiplex PCR. The table has over 450,000 clones, about 80% seen once. These sequences were also reported in another study, on human thymus T cells.

The sequenced material came from thymocytes. These TCRs come from a boy less than two years old with a congenital heart defect.

The chain couples TRBV5-4 to TRBJ1-1; D uncertain. This CDR3 has 14 amino acids. Per the germline V gene, CDR1 is SGHNT and CDR2 is YYREEE (reference sequence). The V end was cut by 0 bases, the J end by 5 bases, with 11 bases between. The CDR3 nucleotides read TGTGCCAGCAGCTTGGGAGGGAGAGGGACTGAAGCTTTCTTT. It specifies CASSLGGRGTEAFF. Looking up the rest from reference TRBV5-4 and TRBJ1-1 gives the full variable domain: ETGVTQSPTHLIKTRGQQVTLRCSSQSGHNTVSWYQQALGQGPQFIFQYYREEENGRGNFPPRFSGLQFPNYSSELNVNALELDDSALYLCASSLGGRGTEAFFGQGTRLTVV.

The chain is built from TRBV15 and TRBJ1-2; 7 nucleotides agree with TRBD1. The CDR3 consists of 17 residues. The germline gives CDR1 LNHNV, CDR2 YYDKDF (reference sequence). V lost 6 bases, J lost 2 bases, and 15 bases stayed unmatched. The CDR3 DNA sequence: TGTGCCACCAGTTTCGGACGCTACGACAGGGTGAACTATGGCTACACCTTC. Translating it yields CATSFGRYDRVNYGYTF.

Written as DNA, the CDR3 is TGTGCCAGCAGTCCCAGGGGGACCCACACCGGGGAGCTGTTTTTT. This encodes CASSPRGTHTGELFF. This chain uses TRBV6-5 with TRBJ2-2; 7 bases line up with TRBD1. With V trimmed by 5 bases and J by 3 bases, 6 bases remained unmatched. The germline gives CDR1 MNHEY, CDR2 SVGAGI. CDR3 length: 15 amino acids.

The chain employs TRBV30 and TRBJ2-7, with 7 bases fitting TRBD1. CDR3 size: 17 residues. Trimming removed 0 bases from V and 0 bases from J; junction bases left unmatched: 11. Looked up from germline, CDR1 is GTSNPN and CDR2 is SVGIG (reference sequence). The CDR3 DNA follows: TGTGCCTGGAGTGTGGGGTTTACGAGACAGGGCTCCTACGAGCAGTACTTC. It encodes CAWSVGFTRQGSYEQYF.

J is TRBJ1-5 and V is TRBV14; 10 positions agree with TRBD1. There are 17 residues in the CDR3. Per the germline V gene, CDR1 is SGHDN and CDR2 is FVKESK. Trimming at V came to 4 bases and at J to 7 bases, leaving 13 bases not matched to a gene. The CDR3 loop reads CASSRAQTGGDCQPQHF. The CDR3 nucleotides are TGTGCCAGCAGCCGGGCCCAGACAGGGGGCGATTGCCAGCCCCAGCATTTT.

The chain has TRBV4-3 and TRBJ2-2, with 7 bases that match TRBD2. With 1 base clipped from V and 0 bases from J, the junction kept 5 bases outside the gene matches. The germline CDR1 and CDR2 sequences are LGHNA and YSLEER. CDR3 length: 17 residues. CDR3 nucleotides: TGCGCCAGCAGCCAAGTTACTGGACTAGCGAACACCGGGGAGCTGTTTTTT. Its translation: CASSQVTGLANTGELFF.

V is TRBV27 and J is TRBJ1-1, with 10 bases fitting TRBD1. After removal of 4 bases from V and 3 bases from J, the junction contained 8 bases not matched to a gene. Germline CDR1 is MNHEY and CDR2 is SMNVEV (reference sequence). This CDR3 spans 16 amino acids. The CDR3 DNA is TGTGCCAGCAGTTCCCCGACAGGGGGCTCGGACACTGAAGCTTTCTTT. It translates to CASSSPTGGSDTEAFF.

This clone has only a few counts. The chain couples TRBV5-8 to TRBJ1-4, with D possibly TRBD1 on 6 matching bases. Per the germline V gene, CDR1 is SGHTS and CDR2 is YDEGEE. The CDR3 has 16 residues. V lost 4 bases to trimming and J lost 7 bases, with 20 bases between them. CDR3 region: CASSPLSGGWVEKLFF. The CDR3 DNA sequence: TGTGCCAGCAGCCCGCTGAGTGGGGGCTGGGTTGAAAAACTGTTTTTT.

V and J are TRBV4-3 and TRBJ2-7; 11 nucleotides line up with TRBD2. The CDR3 has 20 residues. From germline, CDR1 is LGHNA and CDR2 YSLEER. V trimming: 0 bases; J trimming: 5 bases; junction bases outside the gene matches: 18. The CDR3 nucleotides are TGCGCCAGCAGCCAAGAACCCCTGACTAGCGGGACGCCCGGGGACGACGAGCAGTACTTC. This encodes CASSQEPLTSGTPGDDEQYF.

The chain carries TRBV4-1 and TRBJ1-1; the D gene is possibly TRBD1 (5 bases). Germline CDR1 MGHRA, CDR2 YSYEKL. The CDR3 extends over 16 amino acids. Trimming shortened V by 4 bases and J by 4 bases, and 19 bases separated the two germline ends. Here the CDR3 reads CASSPRTREVGTEAFF. CDR3 nucleotides: TGCGCCAGCAGCCCAAGGACCAGGGAGGTGGGCACTGAAGCTTTCTTT.

V and J are TRBV2 and TRBJ2-7; no clear D. Germline V gene data show CDR1 as SNHLY and CDR2 as FYNNEI. CDR3 size: 17 residues. V gave up 7 bases and J gave up 2 bases, with 24 bases separating them. CDR3 coding DNA: TGTGCCAGCAAAGACTCCCCGGCGCCTCTTGGTACCTACGAGCAGTACTTC. It codes for CASKDSPAPLGTYEQYF.

The rearrangement links TRBV27 to TRBJ1-5, with TRBD1 matching 10 bases. CDR3 length: 17 residues. The V gene's germline CDR1 is MNHEY and CDR2 SMNVEV (reference sequence). The V and J ends lost 6 bases and 6 bases, in that order; junction bases with no gene match: 14. The CDR3 reads CASRPRQGAVGGQPQHF. The CDR3 DNA reads as TGTGCCAGCAGGCCGCGACAGGGGGCCGTAGGTGGTCAGCCCCAGCATTTT.

The chain joins TRBV10-1 to TRBJ2-1, with D tentatively TRBD1 (6 bases). CDR3 length equals 13 residues. V was clipped by 4 bases and J by 8 bases, with 12 bases between them. Germline V gene data show CDR1 as WNHNN and CDR2 as SYGVQD (reference sequence). CDR3 protein: CASSGQVRDEQFF. Here the CDR3 DNA reads TGCGCCAGCAGTGGACAGGTCCGGGATGAGCAGTTCTTC.

This chain joins TRBV30 and TRBJ2-1; D not certain. The CDR3 sequence is 15 residues long. V was clipped by 0 bases and J by 4 bases, with 13 bases between them. Germline V CDR1 and CDR2: GTSNPN, SVGIG (reference sequence). The CDR3 spells CAWSVRGSFYNEQFF. CDR3 nucleotide sequence: TGTGCCTGGAGTGTACGAGGCTCCTTTTACAATGAGCAGTTCTTC. Supplemented by reference TRBV30 and TRBJ2-1, the full variable domain reads SQTIHQWPATLVQPVGSPLSLECTVEGTSNPNLYWYRQAAGRGLQLLFYSVGIGQISSEVPQNLSASRPQDRQFILSSKKLLLSDSGFYLCAWSVRGSFYNEQFFGPGTRLTVL.

This clone was seen a few times. The chain carries TRBV7-9 and TRBJ2-2; a weak D match, TRBD1 (5 bases). The CDR3 runs to 14 residues. The germline V gene has CDR1 SEHNR and CDR2 FQNEAQ (reference sequence). The V end was cut by 5 bases, the J end by 7 bases, with 14 bases between. This CDR3 reads CASSPSGWGGELFF. The DNA of the CDR3 is TGTGCCAGCAGCCCATCAGGGTGGGGCGGGGAGCTGTTTTTT.

The rearrangement joins TRBV6-1 to TRBJ1-1, with D hard to call. CDR1 is MNHNS and CDR2 is SASEGT in the germline V gene. The V and J ends lost 3 bases and 7 bases respectively, with 9 bases between them. The CDR3 has 12 amino acids. The CDR3 protein is CASSEEGGEAFF. In nucleotides, the CDR3 is TGTGCCAGCAGTGAGGAGGGAGGTGAAGCTTTCTTT.

V usage is TRBV10-2 and J usage is TRBJ2-7; D remains ambiguous. Trimming left V 2 bases short and J 0 bases short, with 17 bases between. The CDR3 length is 17 residues. The V gene's germline CDR1 is WSHSY and CDR2 SAAADI. The CDR3 sequence is CASSEPLPQASSYEQYF. CDR3 DNA: TGCGCCAGCAGTGAGCCCCTCCCCCAGGCAAGCTCCTACGAGCAGTACTTC.

This rearrangement joins TRBV5-6 to TRBJ2-2, with 8 bases that match TRBD1. Germline lookup yields CDR1 SGHDT and CDR2 YYEEEE. The CDR3 totals 16 residues. After removal of 4 bases from V and 1 base from J, the junction contained 6 bases not matched to a gene. CDR3 sequence reads: CASSPYDRGNTGELFF. CDR3 in DNA: TGTGCCAGCAGCCCTTATGACAGGGGGAACACCGGGGAGCTGTTTTTT.

V is TRBV29-1 and J is TRBJ2-5; 11 bases are a match to TRBD1. Germline V gives CDR1 SQVTM, CDR2 ANQGSEA. This CDR3 spans 14 amino acids. Losses at the gene ends were 7 bases for V and 8 bases for J; bases not matched to a gene: 12. The CDR3 reads CSAGGGDRGVTQYF. The CDR3 nucleotides are TGCAGCGCAGGGGGTGGGGACAGGGGGGTTACCCAGTACTTC. Filled out from reference TRBV29-1 and TRBJ2-5, the complete variable domain reads SAVISQKPSRDICQRGTSLTIQCQVDSQVTMMFWYRQQPGQSLTLIATANQGSEATYESGFVIDKFPISRPNLTFSTLTVSNMSPEDSSIYLCSAGGGDRGVTQYFGPGTRLLVL.

V and J are TRBV14 and TRBJ2-1, with TRBD1 identical over 9 bases. This CDR3 spans 17 amino acids. V lost 0 bases and J lost 7; bases outside the gene matches: 10. Germline V lookup: CDR1 SGHDN, CDR2 FVKESK. The CDR3 here is CASSQEDTGGPFNEQFF. The CDR3 nucleotides read TGTGCCAGCAGCCAAGAGGACACAGGGGGCCCCTTTAATGAGCAGTTCTTC.